This TCR beta chain was observed in a study of blood T cell repertoires in COVID-19. Some clones are missing from TCRdb's copy, which holds only in-frame ones; the method was immunoSEQ multiplex PCR. The sample holds roughly 160,000 clones, more than 85% seen once. This CDR3 has 14 amino acids. In germline, CDR1 is SEHNR, CDR2 FQNEAQ (reference sequence). V trimming: 5 bases; J trimming: 8 bases; junction bases outside the gene matches: 6. This receptor was identified in a woman between 45 and 60 years old who had recovered from COVID-19. The sequenced sample was PBMCs or T cells enriched from blood (not recorded which). This rearrangement joins TRBV7-9 to TRBJ1-4, with TRBD1 identical over 9 bases. The CDR3 reads CASSEGQGGEKLFF. The CDR3 region has the DNA TGTGCCAGCAGCGAGGGACAGGGTGGAGAAAAACTGTTTTTT.